What follows are 16 T cell receptor beta chains derived from one specimen sequenced in a study of identical twins. TCRdb used MiXCR to reprocess the 5' RACE reads, holding one entry per CDR3 protein. The sample lists a few hundred thousand distinct CDR3 sequences, nearly 10% occurring once. In addition, the sample was reused for a study of yellow fever vaccine responses in identical twins.

The sequenced sample consisted of PBMCs. Source of these receptors: a woman aged 18-29 years in good health.

In this sample, this clonotype turned up many times. This sequence joins TRBV7-2 and TRBJ2-5; 9 bases map to TRBD2. With 1 base clipped from V and 5 bases from J, the junction kept 5 bases outside the gene matches. The CDR3 extends over 15 amino acids. CDR1 SGHTA and CDR2 FQGNSA come from the germline V gene. The CDR3 here is CASSLGGGGVETQYF. CDR3 DNA: TGTGCCAGCAGCTTAGGCGGGGGGGGCGTGGAGACCCAGTACTTC.

In its sample, this clonotype was seen a few times. This chain connects TRBV30 to TRBJ2-1, with no clear D. Germline V gene data show CDR1 as GTSNPN and CDR2 as SVGIG (reference sequence). The CDR3 runs to 13 residues. V was pared by 0 bases and J by 3 bases, with 6 bases between. This chain's CDR3 is CAWSVSIYNEQFF. The DNA for the CDR3 is TGTGCCTGGAGTGTTTCCATCTACAATGAGCAGTTCTTC.

This clonotype has a handful of counts. The chain carries TRBV6-1 and TRBJ1-2; D unresolved. V gave up 8 bases and J gave up 6 bases, with 25 bases separating them. This CDR3 comprises 16 residues. Per germline, CDR1 MNHNS and CDR2 SASEGT. The CDR3 here is CASAESQRIQSDGYTF. The DNA of the CDR3 is TGTGCCAGCGCTGAGTCCCAAAGGATCCAGTCGGATGGCTACACCTTC.

This clonotype was found a few times. The gene calls are TRBV7-9 and TRBJ2-7; 12 bases fit TRBD2. V shed 8 bases, J shed 3 bases, and the junction held 14 bases outside the gene matches. Germline V gene data show CDR1 as SEHNR and CDR2 as FQNEAQ (reference sequence). CDR3 size: 17 residues. Written as DNA, the CDR3 is TGTGCCAGCGCGGGGGGGTCGTGGACTAGCGGGAACTACGAGCAGTACTTC. Residues: CASAGGSWTSGNYEQYF.

This clonotype was recorded at least ten times. The V call is TRBV4-2, the J call TRBJ1-4, with D unresolved. V was pared by 5 bases and J by 11 bases, with 9 bases between. The CDR3 totals 11 residues. Germline V lookup: CDR1 LGHNA, CDR2 YNFKEQ. The CDR3 loop is CASSEPAKLFF. As DNA, the CDR3 is TGTGCCAGCAGCGAGCCGGCCAAACTGTTTTTT.

This clonotype was counted many times. The chain uses TRBV20-1 and TRBJ2-2, with D perhaps TRBD1 (5 bases). Trimming left V 5 bases short and J 5 bases short, with 9 bases between. Germline loops: CDR1 DFQATT, CDR2 SNEGSKA (reference sequence). CDR3 size: 12 residues. CDR3 bases: TGCAGTGCTCCAGGGCGAACCGGGGAGCTGTTTTTT. It is translated as CSAPGRTGELFF.

The V call is TRBV4-3, the J call TRBJ2-3; 9 nucleotides agree with TRBD2. The length of the CDR3 is 16 residues. V lost 4 bases to trimming and J lost 4 bases; unmatched junction nucleotides: 9. The germline V gene has CDR1 LGHNA and CDR2 YSLEER. Here the CDR3 reads CASSPIAGEGPDTQYF. CDR3 DNA sequence: TGCGCCAGCAGCCCTATAGCGGGGGAGGGGCCAGATACGCAGTATTTT.

The chain's CDR3 is CASSPTGLSSYNEQFF. The CDR3 DNA sequence: TGTGCCAGCAGCCCTACCGGGTTATCCTCCTACAATGAGCAGTTCTTC. This rearrangement joins TRBV12-3 or TRBV12-4 to TRBJ2-1; D gene unclear. The CDR3 extends over 16 amino acids. Trimming pared 6 bases from V and 0 bases from J, leaving 15 bases between.

This clonotype was observed a few times. V is TRBV12-3 or TRBV12-4 and J is TRBJ1-2; D uncertain. The CDR3 contains 13 residues. Deletions cut 5 bases from V and 4 bases from J, with 11 bases between. CDR3 bases: TGTGCCAGCAGTACCCCTGGATCCTATGGCTACACCTTC. This encodes CASSTPGSYGYTF.

This clonotype was seen only a few times. The chain has TRBV20-1 and TRBJ2-1; no clear D. The CDR3 consists of 15 residues. V lost 6 bases, J lost 8 bases, and 23 bases lay in between. Germline assignment: CDR1 DFQATT and CDR2 SNEGSKA (reference sequence). The chain's CDR3 is CSAQSRQAVDDEQFF. The CDR3 bases are TGCAGTGCCCAAAGCCGACAAGCCGTCGATGATGAGCAGTTCTTC.

V and J are TRBV4-2 and TRBJ1-6; 12 nucleotides match TRBD1. The CDR3 contains 17 residues. V dropped 3 bases and J dropped 8; count of bases not matched to a gene: 8. Germline assignment: CDR1 LGHNA and CDR2 YNFKEQ. The CDR3 DNA reads as TGTGCCAGCAGCCAGGGCGGGACAGGGGGCTTCTATTCACCCCTCCACTTT. Its protein product is CASSQGGTGGFYSPLHF.

This clonotype came up a few times. The rearrangement joins TRBV5-5 to TRBJ2-7; D gene ambiguous. CDR3 length: 13 amino acids. The germline gives CDR1 SGHKS, CDR2 YYEKEE (reference sequence). V was trimmed by 4 bases and J by 0 bases, leaving 8 bases between them. The CDR3 DNA is TGTGCCAGCAGCCACTATCTCTCCTACGAGCAGTACTTC. Its translation is CASSHYLSYEQYF.

This clonotype was found many times. This sequence joins TRBV7-2 and TRBJ2-1; 9 nucleotides line up with TRBD2. Per the germline V gene, CDR1 is SGHTA and CDR2 is FQGNSA. The length of the CDR3 is 16 residues. The J segment lost 2 bases and the V segment lost 2 bases, leaving 4 bases of the junction unmatched. CDR3 in amino acids: CASSLLGGGAYNEQFF. The DNA of the CDR3 is TGTGCCAGCAGCTTACTTGGCGGGGGGGCCTACAATGAGCAGTTCTTC.

This clonotype was observed a handful of times. V and J are TRBV27 and TRBJ1-1, with TRBD1 as a possible D gene (6 bases). There are 14 residues in the CDR3. The germline V and J ends were trimmed by 0 bases and 4 bases, with 9 bases remaining between them. Per germline, CDR1 MNHEY and CDR2 SMNVEV (reference sequence). CDR3 protein: CASSLSRGGTEAFF. CDR3 nucleotides: TGTGCCAGCAGTTTATCAAGGGGGGGCACTGAAGCTTTCTTT.

In its sample, this clonotype was seen a few times. This sequence joins TRBV10-3 and TRBJ2-5; TRBD1 matches at 12 bases. CDR1 and CDR2 from the germline V gene are ENHRY and SYGVKD. With 5 bases clipped from V and 10 bases from J, the junction kept 8 bases outside the gene matches. The CDR3 is 14 amino acids. CDR3 sequence reads: CAISYAGTGGHQYF. The CDR3 bases are TGTGCCATCAGTTATGCCGGGACAGGGGGCCACCAGTACTTC.

This clonotype was counted only a few times. The gene calls are TRBV20-1 and TRBJ1-1, with D unclear. Germline V gene data show CDR1 as DFQATT and CDR2 as SNEGSKA (reference sequence). This CDR3 comprises 14 residues. V shed 0 bases and J shed 1 base, with 9 bases lying between them. CDR3 nucleotide sequence: TGCAGTGCTAGAGATCCCGCGGGGAACACTGAAGCTTTCTTT. Its protein product is CSARDPAGNTEAFF.